The 22 T cell receptor beta chains reported below all come from one sample, sequenced in a study of Ad26.COV2.S vaccination and SARS-CoV-2 variants. Described treatment: around 19 received Ad26.COV2.S at low or high dose, single or two shots; about 5 received placebo; per-sample allocation not given. Day 63 following the first vaccine or placebo injection was when the samples were taken. Here immunoSEQ multiplex PCR was the method, and the copy in TCRdb shows in-frame clones only, minus some. The sample lists approximately 350,000 clones; about 80% were seen once. This material consisted of peripheral blood, taken in a trial of Ad26.COV2.S vaccine versus placebo. The receptors were gathered from a person between 18 and 59 years old who received the Ad26.COV2.S COVID-19 vaccine or a placebo.

This chain joins TRBV6-5 and TRBJ1-1, with D possibly being TRBD1 (5 bases). Trimming removed 6 bases at V and 8 bases at J, with 13 bases between. Germline V gene lookup returns CDR1 MNHEY and CDR2 SVGAGI. The CDR3 totals 12 residues. CDR3 in DNA: TGTGCCAGCAGACTACCGCAGGGAGAAGCTTTCTTT. Its translation: CASRLPQGEAFF.

This rearrangement joins TRBV6-2 or TRBV6-3 to TRBJ2-3; 10 nucleotides align to TRBD2. The junction had 5 bases not matched to a gene; V was cut back by 0 bases and J by 2 bases. The CDR3 runs to 17 residues. From germline, CDR1 is MNHEY and CDR2 SVGEGT. The CDR3 loop reads CASSYSSSGGITDTQYF. Here the CDR3 DNA reads TGTGCCAGCAGTTACTCGTCTAGCGGGGGAATCACAGATACGCAGTATTTT.

This rearrangement joins TRBV5-1 to TRBJ1-1; D is undetermined. From germline, CDR1 is SGHRS and CDR2 YFSETQ. The CDR3 is made up of 13 amino acids. Trimming took 0 bases from V and 10 from J, leaving 13 bases between them. The DNA for the CDR3 is TGCGCCAGCAGCTTGGGGACTCCCGAGGGAGCTTTCTTT. Translated, it gives CASSLGTPEGAFF.

This chain uses TRBV13 with TRBJ1-1; a possible D gene is TRBD1 (5 bases). V was cut by 6 bases and J by 4 bases, with 9 bases left in between. The V gene's germline CDR1 is PRHDT and CDR2 FYEKMQ (reference sequence). The CDR3 consists of 12 residues. CDR3 nucleotide sequence: TGTGCCAGCAGGGGCCAGGGCACTGAAGCTTTCTTT. It specifies CASRGQGTEAFF.

The gene calls are TRBV7-2 and TRBJ2-3; no clear D gene. The CDR3 length is 13 residues. Germline V gene data show CDR1 as SGHTA and CDR2 as FQGNSA. Between the trimmed V and J ends, which lost 1 base and 3 bases, there was a span of 5 bases. The CDR3 sequence: CASSLDRTDTQYF. The CDR3 coding sequence is TGTGCCAGCAGCTTAGACAGAACAGATACGCAGTATTTT.

V usage is TRBV7-9 and J usage is TRBJ1-2; tentatively, D is TRBD1 (5 bases). V lost 6 bases and J 1 base, leaving 18 bases between the germline ends. CDR1 SEHNR and CDR2 FQNEAQ come from the germline V gene (reference sequence). This CDR3 is 16 amino acids long. The CDR3 nucleotides are TGTGCCAGCAGACCAAACCAGGGCCGGGGTAACTATGGCTACACCTTC. It is translated as CASRPNQGRGNYGYTF. The full variable domain, in which reference TRBV7-9 and TRBJ1-2 provide the parts outside the CDR3, is DTGVSQNPRHKITKRGQNVTFRCDPISEHNRLYWYRQTLGQGPEFLTYFQNEAQLEKSRLLSDRFSAERPKGSFSTLEIQRTEQGDSAMYLCASRPNQGRGNYGYTFGSGTRLTVV.

The V and J genes are TRBV5-4 and TRBJ1-1, with D maybe TRBD1 (5 bases). V was cut by 2 bases and J by 5 bases, with 7 bases left in between. CDR1 is SGHNT and CDR2 is YYREEE in the germline V gene (reference sequence). The length of the CDR3 is 12 residues. CDR3 amino acids: CASSLEGTEAFF. The CDR3 DNA sequence: TGTGCCAGCAGCTTAGAGGGGACTGAAGCTTTCTTT.

This chain uses TRBV6-1 with TRBJ1-6; maybe TRBD1 (6 bases). The V and J ends lost 3 bases and 10 bases respectively, with 16 bases between them. CDR3 length: 15 residues. Looked up from germline, CDR1 is MNHNS and CDR2 is SASEGT. The CDR3 bases are TGTGCCAGCAGTGACACCCCAGGGGACCGGTCACCCCTCCACTTT. It codes for CASSDTPGDRSPLHF.

The chain combines TRBV5-1 with TRBJ2-1, with D hard to call. CDR1 and CDR2 from the germline V gene are SGHRS and YFSETQ. V was pared by 3 bases and J by 8 bases, with 12 bases between. This CDR3 contains 13 residues. The CDR3 DNA is TGCGCCAGCAGCTCCTTGATGGGCGATGAGCAGTTCTTC. Amino acid sequence: CASSSLMGDEQFF. Drawing the rest from reference TRBV5-1 and TRBJ2-1, the complete variable domain is KAGVTQTPRYLIKTRGQQVTLSCSPISGHRSVSWYQQTPGQGLQFLFEYFSETQRNKGNFPGRFSGRQFSNSRSEMNVSTLELGDSALYLCASSSLMGDEQFFGPGTRLTVL.

The genes are TRBV4-2 and TRBJ2-1; tentatively, D is TRBD2 (5 bases). V lost 0 bases, J lost 7 bases, and 10 bases lay in between. The CDR3 extends over 14 amino acids. Germline V lookup: CDR1 LGHNA, CDR2 YNFKEQ. CDR3 in DNA: TGTGCCAGCAGCCAAGAAGCCGGGGTAAATGAGCAGTTCTTC. Protein: CASSQEAGVNEQFF.

V gene TRBV2 combines with J gene TRBJ2-1; 7 positions match TRBD1. V shed 7 bases, J shed 0 bases, and the junction held 9 bases outside the gene matches. The germline gives CDR1 SNHLY, CDR2 FYNNEI. This CDR3 has 16 amino acids. The CDR3 sequence: CASKGLAGGSYNEQFF. The CDR3 DNA is TGTGCCAGCAAAGGGCTAGCAGGGGGCTCCTACAATGAGCAGTTCTTC.

The chain's CDR3 is CASSPGVNNEQYF. CDR3 sequence (DNA): TGTGCCAGCTCACCAGGGGTAAATAACGAGCAGTACTTC. The chain has TRBV18 and TRBJ2-7; D gene unclear. The germline V gene encodes CDR1 KGHSH and CDR2 LQKENI. The CDR3 contains 13 residues. Trimming removed 2 bases at V and 5 bases at J, with 10 bases between. Full variable domain (outside the CDR3, taken from reference TRBV18 and TRBJ2-7): NAGVMQNPRHLVRRRGQEARLRCSPMKGHSHVYWYRQLPEEGLKFMVYLQKENIIDESGMPKERFSAEFPKEGPSILRIQQVVRGDSAAYFCASSPGVNNEQYFGPGTRLTVT.

V gene TRBV3-1 (or the pseudogene TRBV3-2) combines with J gene TRBJ2-1, with TRBD2 as a possible D gene (5 bases). Trimming took 7 bases from V and 4 from J, leaving 17 bases between them. Germline CDR1 LGHDT, CDR2 YNNKEL (reference sequence). The CDR3 has 15 amino acids. In nucleotides, the CDR3 is TGTGCCAGCACCCACCGAAAGGGCGGGTACAATGAGCAGTTCTTC. It is translated as CASTHRKGGYNEQFF.

This clone was seen a single time. This chain connects TRBV4-1 to TRBJ1-1, with D unresolved. CDR3 length: 15 amino acids. The germline V gene has CDR1 MGHRA and CDR2 YSYEKL. V lost 2 bases to trimming and J lost 1 base, with 11 bases between them. The DNA for the CDR3 is TGCGCCAGCAGCCAACCGAGACGGGGGAACACTGAAGCTTTCTTT. The encoded protein is CASSQPRRGNTEAFF.

The genes are TRBV19 and TRBJ1-2, with a tentative D call TRBD1 (6 bases). Germline assignment: CDR1 LNHDA and CDR2 SQIVND (reference sequence). The CDR3 spans 17 residues. Trimming removed 0 bases from V and 5 bases from J, with 19 bases in between. The CDR3 sequence: CASSIEDGGPSQYGYTF. CDR3 sequence (DNA): TGTGCCAGTAGTATAGAAGATGGGGGGCCCTCCCAATATGGCTACACCTTC.

This clone was seen a few times. This sequence joins TRBV14 and TRBJ1-1; the match to TRBD1 covers 7 bases. The CDR3 runs to 12 residues. Germline loops: CDR1 SGHDN, CDR2 FVKESK. Losses at the gene ends were 4 bases for V and 12 bases for J; bases not matched to a gene: 8. This CDR3 reads CASSLTGPPTFF. CDR3 sequence (DNA): TGTGCCAGCAGCCTGACAGGGCCGCCAACTTTCTTT.

The chain joins TRBV11-2 to TRBJ2-1; TRBD1 or TRBD2 may be the D gene (5 bases each). V lost 2 bases, J lost 4 bases, and 12 bases lay in between. CDR1 is SGHAT, CDR2 FQNNGV, per germline. The CDR3 covers 15 residues. CDR3 sequence reads: CASSLFRGTYNEQFF. CDR3 coding DNA: TGTGCCAGCAGCTTATTCCGGGGCACGTACAATGAGCAGTTCTTC.

The genes are TRBV9 and TRBJ2-7; TRBD2 aligns across 8 bases. The CDR3 loop spans 16 amino acids. V trimming: 3 bases; J trimming: 2 bases; junction bases outside the gene matches: 10. Germline V gives CDR1 SGDLS, CDR2 YYNGEE. This CDR3 reads CASSEGGRGATYEQYF. In DNA, the CDR3 is TGTGCCAGCAGCGAGGGAGGGCGGGGGGCTACCTACGAGCAGTACTTC.

The rearrangement links TRBV2 to TRBJ1-5; D not resolved. This CDR3 has 13 residues. V gave up 3 bases and J gave up 4 bases, with 7 bases separating them. From germline, CDR1 is SNHLY and CDR2 FYNNEI. The CDR3 loop reads CASSETKNQPQHF. The CDR3 nucleotides are TGTGCCAGCAGTGAGACCAAAAATCAGCCCCAGCATTTT.

The rearrangement joins TRBV10-3 to TRBJ2-1; 11 nucleotides agree with TRBD2. V dropped 0 bases and J dropped 4; count of bases not matched to a gene: 2. Germline V lookup: CDR1 ENHRY, CDR2 SYGVKD. CDR3 length equals 16 residues. The CDR3 DNA reads TGTGCCATCAGTGAGTCATGGACTAGCGGGTACAATGAGCAGTTCTTC. As protein: CAISESWTSGYNEQFF.

The V call is TRBV24-1, the J call TRBJ1-5; D is ambiguous. Germline V gives CDR1 KGHDR, CDR2 SFDVKD. Trimming took 0 bases from V and 9 from J, leaving 8 bases between them. CDR3 size: 13 residues. DNA for the CDR3: TGTGCCACCAGTGATTTGGGAGGCCGGCCCCAGCATTTT. Translation: CATSDLGGRPQHF.

The rearrangement links TRBV27 to TRBJ2-1; tentatively, D is TRBD2 (6 bases). In germline, CDR1 is MNHEY, CDR2 SMNVEV (reference sequence). The CDR3 is 17 residues long. V dropped 1 base and J dropped 4 bases, with 17 bases sitting between them. For the CDR3, the DNA is TGTGCCAGCAGTTTATTGGGGACTCTAGTAGGGTACAATGAGCAGTTCTTC. Encoded protein: CASSLLGTLVGYNEQFF.